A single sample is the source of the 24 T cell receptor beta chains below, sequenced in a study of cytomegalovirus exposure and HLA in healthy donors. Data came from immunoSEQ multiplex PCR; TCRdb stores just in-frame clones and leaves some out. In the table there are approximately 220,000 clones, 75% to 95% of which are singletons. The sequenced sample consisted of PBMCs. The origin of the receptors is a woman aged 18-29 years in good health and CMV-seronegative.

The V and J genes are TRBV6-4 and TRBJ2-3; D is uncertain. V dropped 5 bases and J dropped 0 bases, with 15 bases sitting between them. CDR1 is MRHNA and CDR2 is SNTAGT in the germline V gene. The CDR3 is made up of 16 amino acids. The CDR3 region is CASSPLAEISTDTQYF. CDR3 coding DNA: TGTGCCAGCAGTCCCCTGGCGGAGATCAGCACAGATACGCAGTATTTT.

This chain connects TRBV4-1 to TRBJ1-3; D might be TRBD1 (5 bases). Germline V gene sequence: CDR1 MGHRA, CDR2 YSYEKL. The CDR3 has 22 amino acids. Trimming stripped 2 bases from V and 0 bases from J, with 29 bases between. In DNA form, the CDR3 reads TGCGCCAGCAGCCAACACAGGCTTCTCCCCAAAACCAAAACGAACTCTGGAAACACCATATATTTT. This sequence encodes CASSQHRLLPKTKTNSGNTIYF.

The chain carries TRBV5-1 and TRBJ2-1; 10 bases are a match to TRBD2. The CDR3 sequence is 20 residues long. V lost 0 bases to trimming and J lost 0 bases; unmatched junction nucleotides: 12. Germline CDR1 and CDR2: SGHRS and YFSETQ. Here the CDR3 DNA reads TGCGCCAGCAGCTTGGATACGGCTAGCGGGAGTTTGAGCTCCTACAATGAGCAGTTCTTC. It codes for CASSLDTASGSLSSYNEQFF.

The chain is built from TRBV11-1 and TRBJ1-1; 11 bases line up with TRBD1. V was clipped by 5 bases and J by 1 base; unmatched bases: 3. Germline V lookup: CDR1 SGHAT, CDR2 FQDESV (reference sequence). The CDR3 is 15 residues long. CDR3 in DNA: TGTGCCAGCAGCCCCGGACAGGGGGCGAACACTGAAGCTTTCTTT. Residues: CASSPGQGANTEAFF.

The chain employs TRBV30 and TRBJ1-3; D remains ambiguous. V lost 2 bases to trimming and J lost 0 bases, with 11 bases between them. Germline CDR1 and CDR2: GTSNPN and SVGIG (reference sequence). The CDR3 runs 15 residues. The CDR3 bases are TGTGCCTGGAGTCCCGGGGTGAGCTCTGGAAACACCATATATTTT. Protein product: CAWSPGVSSGNTIYF. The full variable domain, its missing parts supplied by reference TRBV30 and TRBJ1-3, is SQTIHQWPATLVQPVGSPLSLECTVEGTSNPNLYWYRQAAGRGLQLLFYSVGIGQISSEVPQNLSASRPQDRQFILSSKKLLLSDSGFYLCAWSPGVSSGNTIYFGEGSWLTVV.

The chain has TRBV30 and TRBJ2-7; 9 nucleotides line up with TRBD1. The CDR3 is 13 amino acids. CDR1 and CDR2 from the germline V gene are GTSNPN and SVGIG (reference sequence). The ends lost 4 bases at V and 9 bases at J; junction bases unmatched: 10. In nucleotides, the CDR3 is TGTGCCTGGACTGGACAGGGGTTAATACGGCAGTACTTC. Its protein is CAWTGQGLIRQYF. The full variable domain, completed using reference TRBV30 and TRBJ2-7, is SQTIHQWPATLVQPVGSPLSLECTVEGTSNPNLYWYRQAAGRGLQLLFYSVGIGQISSEVPQNLSASRPQDRQFILSSKKLLLSDSGFYLCAWTGQGLIRQYFGPGTRLTVT.

Here the CDR3 DNA reads TGTGCCAGTACACTAGCGGGAGGTTCCTACGAGCAGTACTTC. This sequence encodes CASTLAGGSYEQYF. V and J are TRBV25-1 and TRBJ2-7; 12 bases agree with TRBD2. Trimming cost V 9 bases and J 1 base; bases outside gene matches: 4. The CDR3 loop spans 14 amino acids. Germline CDR1 is MGHDK and CDR2 is SYGVNS.

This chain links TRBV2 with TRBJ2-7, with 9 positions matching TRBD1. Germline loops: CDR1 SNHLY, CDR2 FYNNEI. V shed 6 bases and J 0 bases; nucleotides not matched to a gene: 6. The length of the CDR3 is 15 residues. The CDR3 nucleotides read TGTGCCAGCAGGATAGACAGGGGGAGCTCCTACGAGCAGTACTTC. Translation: CASRIDRGSSYEQYF.

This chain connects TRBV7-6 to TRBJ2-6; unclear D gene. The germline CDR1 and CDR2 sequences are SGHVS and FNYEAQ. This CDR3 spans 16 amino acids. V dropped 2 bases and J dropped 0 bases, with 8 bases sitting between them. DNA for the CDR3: TGTGCCAGCAGCTTACTCGGTAGCTCTGGGGCCAACGTCCTGACTTTC. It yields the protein CASSLLGSSGANVLTF.

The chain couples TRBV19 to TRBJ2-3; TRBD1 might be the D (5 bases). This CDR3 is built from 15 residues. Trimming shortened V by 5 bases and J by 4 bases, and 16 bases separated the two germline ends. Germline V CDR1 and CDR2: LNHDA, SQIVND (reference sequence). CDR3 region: CASSLQARVADTQYF. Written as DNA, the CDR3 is TGTGCCAGTAGTTTACAAGCCAGGGTAGCAGATACGCAGTATTTT.

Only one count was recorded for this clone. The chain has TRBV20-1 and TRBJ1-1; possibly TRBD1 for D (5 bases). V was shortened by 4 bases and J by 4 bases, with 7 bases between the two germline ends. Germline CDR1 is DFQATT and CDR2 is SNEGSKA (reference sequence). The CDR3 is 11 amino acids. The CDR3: CSANRITEAFF. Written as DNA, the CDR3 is TGCAGTGCTAACAGGATCACTGAAGCTTTCTTT.

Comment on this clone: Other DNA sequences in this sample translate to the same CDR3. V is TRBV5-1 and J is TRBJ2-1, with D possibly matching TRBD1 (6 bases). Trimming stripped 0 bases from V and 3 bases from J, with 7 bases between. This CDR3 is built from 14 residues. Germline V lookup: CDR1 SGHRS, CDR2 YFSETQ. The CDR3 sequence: CASSLEQGYNEQFF. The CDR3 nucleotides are TGCGCCAGCAGCTTGGAACAGGGCTACAATGAGCAGTTCTTC.

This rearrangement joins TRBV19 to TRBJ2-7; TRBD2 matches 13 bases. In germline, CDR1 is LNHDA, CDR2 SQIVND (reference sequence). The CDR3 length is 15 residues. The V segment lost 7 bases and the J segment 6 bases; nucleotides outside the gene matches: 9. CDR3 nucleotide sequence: TGTGCCAGTAACGACGGACTAGCGGGAGATCGCGAGCAGTACTTC. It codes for CASNDGLAGDREQYF.

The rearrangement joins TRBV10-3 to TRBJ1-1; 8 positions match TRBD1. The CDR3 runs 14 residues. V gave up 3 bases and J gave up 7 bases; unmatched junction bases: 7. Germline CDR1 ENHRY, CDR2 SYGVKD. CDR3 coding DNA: TGTGCCATCAGTGAAGGACAGGGCTCGAGTGAAGCTTTCTTT. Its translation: CAISEGQGSSEAFF.

CDR3: CASSISARQGSYEQYF. As DNA, the CDR3 is TGTGCCAGTAGTATTTCTGCGAGACAGGGGTCCTACGAGCAGTACTTC. The chain links TRBV19 to TRBJ2-7, with 8 bases matching TRBD1. Germline assignment: CDR1 LNHDA and CDR2 SQIVND (reference sequence). CDR3 length: 16 residues. The V gene end was trimmed by 3 bases and the J gene end by 1 base; junction bases not matched to a gene: 8.

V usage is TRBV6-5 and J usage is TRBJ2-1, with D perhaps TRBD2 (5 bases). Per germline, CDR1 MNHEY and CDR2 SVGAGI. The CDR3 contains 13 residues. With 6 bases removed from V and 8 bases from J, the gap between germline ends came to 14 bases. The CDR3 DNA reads TGTGCCAGCAGGCGGACTTTGAGCGATGAGCAGTTCTTC. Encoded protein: CASRRTLSDEQFF.

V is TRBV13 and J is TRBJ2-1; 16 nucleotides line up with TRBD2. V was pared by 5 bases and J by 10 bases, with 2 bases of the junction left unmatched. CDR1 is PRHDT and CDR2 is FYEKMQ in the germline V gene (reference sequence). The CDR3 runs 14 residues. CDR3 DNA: TGTGCCAGCAGCATGGGACTAGCGGGAGGGGAGCAGTTCTTC. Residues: CASSMGLAGGEQFF.

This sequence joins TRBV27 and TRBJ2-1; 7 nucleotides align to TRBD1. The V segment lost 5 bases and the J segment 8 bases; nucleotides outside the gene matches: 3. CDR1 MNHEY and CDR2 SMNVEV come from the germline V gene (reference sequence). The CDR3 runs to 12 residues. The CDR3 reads CASSAGGDEQFF. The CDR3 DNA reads TGTGCCAGCAGTGCAGGGGGTGATGAGCAGTTCTTC.

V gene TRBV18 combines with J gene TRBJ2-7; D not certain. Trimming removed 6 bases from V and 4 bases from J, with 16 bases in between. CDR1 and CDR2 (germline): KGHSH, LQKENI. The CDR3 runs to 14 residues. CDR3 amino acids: CASSVSELRYEQYF. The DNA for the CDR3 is TGTGCCAGCTCGGTATCGGAGCTTAGATACGAGCAGTACTTC.

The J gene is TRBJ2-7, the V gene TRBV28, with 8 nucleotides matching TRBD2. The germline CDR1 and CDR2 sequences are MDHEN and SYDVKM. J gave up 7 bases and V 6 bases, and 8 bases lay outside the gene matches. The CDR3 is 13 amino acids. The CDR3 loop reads CASSRWVAGEQYF. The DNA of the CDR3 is TGTGCCAGCAGCCGTTGGGTAGCGGGGGAGCAGTACTTC. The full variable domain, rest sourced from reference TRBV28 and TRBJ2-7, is DVKVTQSSRYLVKRTGEKVFLECVQDMDHENMFWYRQDPGLGLRLIYFSYDVKMKEKGDIPEGYSVSREKKERFSLILESASTNQTSMYLCASSRWVAGEQYFGPGTRLTVT.

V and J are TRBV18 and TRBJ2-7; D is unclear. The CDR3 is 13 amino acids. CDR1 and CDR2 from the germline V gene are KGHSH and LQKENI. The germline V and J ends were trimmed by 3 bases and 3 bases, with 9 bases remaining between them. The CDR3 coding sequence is TGTGCCAGCTCACCCCCTACCATCTACGAGCAGTACTTC. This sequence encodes CASSPPTIYEQYF. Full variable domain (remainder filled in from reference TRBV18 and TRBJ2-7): NAGVMQNPRHLVRRRGQEARLRCSPMKGHSHVYWYRQLPEEGLKFMVYLQKENIIDESGMPKERFSAEFPKEGPSILRIQQVVRGDSAAYFCASSPPTIYEQYFGPGTRLTVT.

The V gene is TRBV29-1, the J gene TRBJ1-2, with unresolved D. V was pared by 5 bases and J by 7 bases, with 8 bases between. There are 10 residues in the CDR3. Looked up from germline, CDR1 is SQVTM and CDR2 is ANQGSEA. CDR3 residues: CSVSEAGYTF. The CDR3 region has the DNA TGCAGCGTTTCCGAGGCTGGCTACACCTTC.

CDR3 region: CAWGVSGRASEQYF. The CDR3 DNA reads TGTGCCTGGGGGGTTAGCGGGAGGGCGTCCGAGCAGTACTTC. The chain has TRBV30 and TRBJ2-7; 11 nucleotides match TRBD2. Germline V gene lookup returns CDR1 GTSNPN and CDR2 SVGIG (reference sequence). The V gene end was trimmed by 5 bases and the J gene end by 6 bases; junction bases not matched to a gene: 9. The CDR3 contains 14 residues. Using reference TRBV30 and TRBJ2-7 for the parts outside the CDR3, the full variable domain is SQTIHQWPATLVQPVGSPLSLECTVEGTSNPNLYWYRQAAGRGLQLLFYSVGIGQISSEVPQNLSASRPQDRQFILSSKKLLLSDSGFYLCAWGVSGRASEQYFGPGTRLTVT.

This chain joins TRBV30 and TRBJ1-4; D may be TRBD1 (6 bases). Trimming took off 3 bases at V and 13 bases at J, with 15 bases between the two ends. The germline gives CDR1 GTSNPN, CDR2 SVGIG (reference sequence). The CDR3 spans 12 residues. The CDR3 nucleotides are TGTGCCTGGAGCTCGGGGGGCCGGCGACTGTTTTTT. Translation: CAWSSGGRRLFF. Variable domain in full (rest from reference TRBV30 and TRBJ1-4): SQTIHQWPATLVQPVGSPLSLECTVEGTSNPNLYWYRQAAGRGLQLLFYSVGIGQISSEVPQNLSASRPQDRQFILSSKKLLLSDSGFYLCAWSSGGRRLFFGSGTQLSVL.